This T cell receptor (beta chain) was observed in a study of identical twins. One entry per CDR3 protein results from TCRdb running MiXCR on the 5' RACE reads. Of about 790,000 distinct CDR3 sequences listed, 15% to 20% were seen once; the top ten hold about an eighth. The CDR3 contains 13 residues. The V gene end was trimmed by 4 bases and the J gene end by 2 bases; junction bases not matched to a gene: 4. Germline CDR1 and CDR2: SQVTM and ANQGSEA. These data were also reused for a study on T cells expressing NK-cell markers.

The sequencing input was PBMCs. This receptor was obtained from a woman between 18 and 29 years old in good health. This chain connects TRBV29-1 to TRBJ2-5, with 7 bases aligning to TRBD1. CDR3 loop: CSVAGTAQETQYF. The CDR3 bases are TGCAGCGTTGCCGGGACAGCACAAGAGACCCAGTACTTC.